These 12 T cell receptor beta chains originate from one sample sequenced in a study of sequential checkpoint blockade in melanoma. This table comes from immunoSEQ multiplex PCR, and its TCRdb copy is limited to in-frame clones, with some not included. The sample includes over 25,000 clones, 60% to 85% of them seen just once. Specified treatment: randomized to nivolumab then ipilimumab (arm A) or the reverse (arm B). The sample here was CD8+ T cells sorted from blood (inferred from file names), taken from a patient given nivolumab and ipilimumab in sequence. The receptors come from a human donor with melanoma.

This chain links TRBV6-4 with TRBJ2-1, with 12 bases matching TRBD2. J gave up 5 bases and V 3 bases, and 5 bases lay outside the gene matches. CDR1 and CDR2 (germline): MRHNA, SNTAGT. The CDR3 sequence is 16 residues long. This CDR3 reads CASSETGTSGHNEQFF. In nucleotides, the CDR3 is TGTGCCAGCAGTGAAACCGGGACTAGCGGGCACAATGAGCAGTTCTTC.

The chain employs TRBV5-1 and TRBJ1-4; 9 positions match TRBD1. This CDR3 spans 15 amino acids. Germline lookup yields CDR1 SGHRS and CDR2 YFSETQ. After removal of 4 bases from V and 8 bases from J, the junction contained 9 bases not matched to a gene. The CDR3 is CASSPHRTGVEKLFF. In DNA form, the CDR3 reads TGCGCCAGCAGCCCCCATAGGACAGGGGTCGAAAAACTGTTTTTT.

Written as DNA, the CDR3 is TGTGCCAGCAGTCAAAACAGGGTGCATGAGCAGTTCTTC. Its translation: CASSQNRVHEQFF. The chain links TRBV6-5 to TRBJ2-1; D perhaps matches TRBD1 (6 bases). Germline V gene lookup returns CDR1 MNHEY and CDR2 SVGAGI. This CDR3 comprises 13 residues. The V and J ends lost 5 bases and 8 bases respectively, with 13 bases between them.

The CDR3 here is CASALSNQPQHF. The CDR3 coding sequence is TGTGCCAGCGCTCTGAGCAATCAGCCCCAGCATTTT. The V call is TRBV15, the J call TRBJ1-5; D is undetermined. Germline CDR1 reads LNHNV; CDR2 reads YYDKDF (reference sequence). This CDR3 spans 12 amino acids. The V gene lost 10 bases and the J gene lost 1 base, with 8 bases spanning the gap. Together with reference TRBV15 and TRBJ1-5, the CDR3 gives the full variable domain: DAMVIQNPRYQVTQFGKPVTLSCSQTLNHNVMYWYQQKSSQAPKLLFHYYDKDFNNEADTPDNFQSRRPNTSFCFLDIRSPGLGDTAMYLCASALSNQPQHFGDGTRLSIL.

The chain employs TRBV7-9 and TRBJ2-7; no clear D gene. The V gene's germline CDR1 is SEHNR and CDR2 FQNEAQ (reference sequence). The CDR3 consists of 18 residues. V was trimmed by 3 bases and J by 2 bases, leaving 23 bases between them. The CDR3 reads CASSFRRSDHSIAYEQYF. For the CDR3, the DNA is TGTGCCAGCAGCTTTCGACGCAGCGACCATTCTATAGCCTACGAGCAGTACTTC.

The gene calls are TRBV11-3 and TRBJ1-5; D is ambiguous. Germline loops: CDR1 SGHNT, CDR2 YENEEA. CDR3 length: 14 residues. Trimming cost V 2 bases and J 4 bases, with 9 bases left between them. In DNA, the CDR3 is TGTGCCAGCAGCTTACCCACGGGGAATCAGCCCCAGCATTTT. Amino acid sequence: CASSLPTGNQPQHF.

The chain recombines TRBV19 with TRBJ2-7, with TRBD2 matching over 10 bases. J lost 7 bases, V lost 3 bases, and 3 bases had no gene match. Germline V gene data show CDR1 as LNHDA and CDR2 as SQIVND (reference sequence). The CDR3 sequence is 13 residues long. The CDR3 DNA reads TGTGCCAGTAGTATCGCTAGCGGGGGTGAGCAGTACTTC. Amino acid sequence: CASSIASGGEQYF.

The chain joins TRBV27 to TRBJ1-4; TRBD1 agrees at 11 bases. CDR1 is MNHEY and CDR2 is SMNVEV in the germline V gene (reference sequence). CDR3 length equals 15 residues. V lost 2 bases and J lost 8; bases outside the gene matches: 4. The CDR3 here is CASSLMGQGGEKLFF. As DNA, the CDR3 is TGTGCCAGCAGTTTAATGGGACAGGGGGGGGAAAAACTGTTTTTT.

The CDR3 loop reads CASSTRPVTGANVLTF. CDR3 bases: TGTGCCAGCAGCACGCGTCCGGTAACCGGGGCCAACGTCCTGACTTTC. The chain employs TRBV9 and TRBJ2-6; D gene ambiguous. CDR3 size: 16 residues. Germline V gene data show CDR1 as SGDLS and CDR2 as YYNGEE. The ends were cut back, 4 bases at V and 4 bases at J, with 15 bases in the middle.

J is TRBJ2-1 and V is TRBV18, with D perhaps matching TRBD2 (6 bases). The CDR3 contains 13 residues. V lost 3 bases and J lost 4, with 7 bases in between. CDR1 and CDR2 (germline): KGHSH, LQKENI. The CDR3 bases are TGTGCCAGCTCACCGGAGGGTTACAATGAGCAGTTCTTC. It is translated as CASSPEGYNEQFF.

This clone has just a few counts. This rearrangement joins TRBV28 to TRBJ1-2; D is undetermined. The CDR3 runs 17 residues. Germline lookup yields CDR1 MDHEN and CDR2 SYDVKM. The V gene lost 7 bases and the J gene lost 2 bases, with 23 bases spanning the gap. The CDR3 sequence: CASKSQELISRNYGYTF. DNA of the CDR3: TGTGCCAGCAAATCTCAAGAATTGATATCCAGAAACTATGGCTACACCTTC.

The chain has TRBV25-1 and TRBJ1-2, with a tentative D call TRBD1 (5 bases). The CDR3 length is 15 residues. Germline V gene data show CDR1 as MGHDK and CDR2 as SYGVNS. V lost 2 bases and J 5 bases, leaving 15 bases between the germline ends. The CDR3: CASSEPGAGRYGYTF. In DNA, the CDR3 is TGTGCCAGCAGTGAACCCGGGGCAGGGAGGTATGGCTACACCTTC.